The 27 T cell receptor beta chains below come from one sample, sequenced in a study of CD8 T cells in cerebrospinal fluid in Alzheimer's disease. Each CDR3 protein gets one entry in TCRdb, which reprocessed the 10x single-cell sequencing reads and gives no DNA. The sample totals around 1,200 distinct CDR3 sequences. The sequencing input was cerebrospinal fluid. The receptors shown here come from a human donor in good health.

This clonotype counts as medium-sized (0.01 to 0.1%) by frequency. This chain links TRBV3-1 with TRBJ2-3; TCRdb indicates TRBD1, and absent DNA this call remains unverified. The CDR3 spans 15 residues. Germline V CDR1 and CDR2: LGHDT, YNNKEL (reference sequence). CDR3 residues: CASSQDQGIGSTQYF.

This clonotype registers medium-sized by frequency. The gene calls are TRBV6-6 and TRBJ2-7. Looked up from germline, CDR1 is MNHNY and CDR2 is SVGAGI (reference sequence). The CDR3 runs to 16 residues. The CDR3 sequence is CASSYNEAGVLYEQYF.

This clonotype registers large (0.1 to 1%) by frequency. The CDR3 spells CASSPGGAGSYGYTF. The V call is TRBV7-2, the J call TRBJ1-2; checking the TCRdb D call of TRBD1 is not possible without DNA. CDR1 is SGHTA and CDR2 is FQGNSA in the germline V gene. The CDR3 length is 15 residues.

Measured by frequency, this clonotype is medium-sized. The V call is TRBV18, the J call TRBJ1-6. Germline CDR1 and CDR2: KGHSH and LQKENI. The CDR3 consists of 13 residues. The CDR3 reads CASSPDYNSPLHF.

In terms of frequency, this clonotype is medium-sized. The CDR3: CASSADRGFYNEQFF. The chain recombines TRBV19 with TRBJ2-1. CDR3 length: 15 amino acids. The germline CDR1 and CDR2 sequences are LNHDA and SQIVND (reference sequence).

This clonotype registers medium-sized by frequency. Here the CDR3 reads CASTPGEGETQYF. This chain links TRBV6-6 with TRBJ2-5; TCRdb proposes TRBD1, but this gene call is untestable without DNA. CDR3 length: 13 amino acids. Germline CDR1 reads MNHNY; CDR2 reads SVGAGI (reference sequence).

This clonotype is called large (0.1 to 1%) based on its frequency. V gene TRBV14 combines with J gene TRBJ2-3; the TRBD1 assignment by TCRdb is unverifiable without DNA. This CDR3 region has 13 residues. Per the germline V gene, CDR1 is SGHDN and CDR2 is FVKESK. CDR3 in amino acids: CASSRDRVDTQYF.

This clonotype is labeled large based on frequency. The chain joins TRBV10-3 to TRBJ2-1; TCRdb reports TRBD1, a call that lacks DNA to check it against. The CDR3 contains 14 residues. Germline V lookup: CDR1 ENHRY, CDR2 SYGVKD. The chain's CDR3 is CAISELTGPHEQFF.

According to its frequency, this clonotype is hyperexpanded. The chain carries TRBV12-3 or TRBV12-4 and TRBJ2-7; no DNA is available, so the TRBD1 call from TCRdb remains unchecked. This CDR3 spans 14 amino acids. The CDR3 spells CASSDHRAAYEQYF.

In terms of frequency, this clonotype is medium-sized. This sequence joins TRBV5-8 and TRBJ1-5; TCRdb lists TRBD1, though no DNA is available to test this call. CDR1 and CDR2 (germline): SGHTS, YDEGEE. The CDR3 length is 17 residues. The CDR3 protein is CASSLGSGAEFNQPQHF.

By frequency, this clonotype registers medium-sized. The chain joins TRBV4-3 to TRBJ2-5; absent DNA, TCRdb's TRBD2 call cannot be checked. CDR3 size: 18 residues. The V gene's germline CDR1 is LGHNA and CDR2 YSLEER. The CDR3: CASSQDGNIRTIYETQYF.

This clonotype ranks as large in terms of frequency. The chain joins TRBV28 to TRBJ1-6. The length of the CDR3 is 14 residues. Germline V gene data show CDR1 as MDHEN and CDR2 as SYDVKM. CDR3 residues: CASKDGSYNSPLHF.

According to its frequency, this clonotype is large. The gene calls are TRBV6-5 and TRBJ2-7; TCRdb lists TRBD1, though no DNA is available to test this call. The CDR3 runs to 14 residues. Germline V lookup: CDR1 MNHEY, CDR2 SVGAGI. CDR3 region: CASSTGQATYEQYF.

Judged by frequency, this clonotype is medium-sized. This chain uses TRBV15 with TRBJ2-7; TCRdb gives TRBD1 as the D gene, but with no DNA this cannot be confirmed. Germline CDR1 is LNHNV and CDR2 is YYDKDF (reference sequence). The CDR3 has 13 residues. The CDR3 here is CATSRADTTQQYF.

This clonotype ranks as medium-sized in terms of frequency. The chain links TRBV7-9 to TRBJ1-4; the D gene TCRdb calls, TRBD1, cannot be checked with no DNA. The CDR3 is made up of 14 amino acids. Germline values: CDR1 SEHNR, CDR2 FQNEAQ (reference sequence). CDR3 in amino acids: CATQRGSDNEKLFF.

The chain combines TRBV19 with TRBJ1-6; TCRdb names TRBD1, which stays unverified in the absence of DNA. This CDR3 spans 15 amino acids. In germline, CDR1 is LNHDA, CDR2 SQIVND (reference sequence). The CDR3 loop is CASSIKGQGDSPLHF.

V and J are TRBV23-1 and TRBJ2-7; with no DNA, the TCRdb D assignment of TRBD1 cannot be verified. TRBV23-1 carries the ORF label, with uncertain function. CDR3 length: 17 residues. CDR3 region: CASSQSNRVLSLCEQYF.

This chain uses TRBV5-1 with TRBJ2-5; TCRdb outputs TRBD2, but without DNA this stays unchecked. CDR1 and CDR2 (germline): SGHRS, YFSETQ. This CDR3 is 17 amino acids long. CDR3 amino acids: CASSLSATSGDMKTQYF.

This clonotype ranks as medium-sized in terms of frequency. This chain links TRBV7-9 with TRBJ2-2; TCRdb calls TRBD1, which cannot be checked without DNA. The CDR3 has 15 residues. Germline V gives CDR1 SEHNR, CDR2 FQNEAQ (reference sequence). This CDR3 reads CASSSTGLVAGELFF.

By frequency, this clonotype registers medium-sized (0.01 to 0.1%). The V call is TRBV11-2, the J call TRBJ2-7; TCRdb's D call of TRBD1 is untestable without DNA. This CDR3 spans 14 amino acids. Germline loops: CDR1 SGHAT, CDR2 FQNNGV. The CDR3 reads CASSSNTGRYEQYF.

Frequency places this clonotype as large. CDR3 region: CASRGTGREQFF. The chain uses TRBV2 and TRBJ2-1; TCRdb selects TRBD1, and the lack of DNA leaves this call unchecked. Germline loops: CDR1 SNHLY, CDR2 FYNNEI. The CDR3 extends over 12 amino acids.

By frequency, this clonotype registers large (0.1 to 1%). The chain's CDR3 is CASSSTGLVSPLHF. V gene TRBV6-5 combines with J gene TRBJ1-6; TCRdb designates TRBD1, a call that cannot be tested without DNA. Germline V gene sequence: CDR1 MNHEY, CDR2 SVGAGI. There are 14 residues in the CDR3.

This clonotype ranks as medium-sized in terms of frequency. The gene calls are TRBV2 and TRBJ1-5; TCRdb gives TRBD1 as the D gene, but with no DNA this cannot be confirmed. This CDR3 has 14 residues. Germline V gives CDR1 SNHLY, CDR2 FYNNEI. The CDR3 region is CASRGTGGNQPQHF.

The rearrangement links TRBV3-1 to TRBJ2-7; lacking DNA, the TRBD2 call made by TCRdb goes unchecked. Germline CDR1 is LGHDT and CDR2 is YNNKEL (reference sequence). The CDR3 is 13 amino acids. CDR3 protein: CASSTYQGHEQYF.

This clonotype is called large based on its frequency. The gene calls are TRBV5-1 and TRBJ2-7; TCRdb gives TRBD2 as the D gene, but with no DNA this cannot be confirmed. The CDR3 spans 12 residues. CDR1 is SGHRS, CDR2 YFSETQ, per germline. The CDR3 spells CASGRGQDEQYF. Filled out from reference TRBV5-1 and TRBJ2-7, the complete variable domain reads KAGVTQTPRYLIKTRGQQVTLSCSPISGHRSVSWYQQTPGQGLQFLFEYFSETQRNKGNFPGRFSGRQFSNSRSEMNVSTLELGDSALYLCASGRGQDEQYFGPGTRLTVT.

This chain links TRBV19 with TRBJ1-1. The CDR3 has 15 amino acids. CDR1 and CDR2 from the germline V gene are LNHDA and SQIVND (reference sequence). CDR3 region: CASSTPGESNTEAFF.

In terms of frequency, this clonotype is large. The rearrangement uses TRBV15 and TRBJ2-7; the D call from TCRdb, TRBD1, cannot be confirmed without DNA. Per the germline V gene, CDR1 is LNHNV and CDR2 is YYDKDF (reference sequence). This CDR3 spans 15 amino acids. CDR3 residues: CATSLVLGQGYEQYF.